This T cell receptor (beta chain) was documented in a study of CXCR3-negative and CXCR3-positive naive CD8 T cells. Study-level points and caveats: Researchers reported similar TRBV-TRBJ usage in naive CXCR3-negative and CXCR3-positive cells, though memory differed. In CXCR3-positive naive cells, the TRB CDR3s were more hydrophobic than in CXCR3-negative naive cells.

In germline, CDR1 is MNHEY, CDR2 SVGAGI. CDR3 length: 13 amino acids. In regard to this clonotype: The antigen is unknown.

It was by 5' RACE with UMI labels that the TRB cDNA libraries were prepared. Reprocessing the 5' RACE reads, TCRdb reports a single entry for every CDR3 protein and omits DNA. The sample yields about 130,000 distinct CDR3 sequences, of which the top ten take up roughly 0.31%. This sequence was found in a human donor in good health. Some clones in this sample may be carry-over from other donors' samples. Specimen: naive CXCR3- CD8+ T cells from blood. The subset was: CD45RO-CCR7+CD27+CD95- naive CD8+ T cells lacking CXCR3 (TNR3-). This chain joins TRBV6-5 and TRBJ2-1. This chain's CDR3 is CASSATGLNEQFF.